Below are 24 T cell receptor beta chains sequenced from a single sample in a study of OX40 agonist ivuxolimab in advanced cancers. Method: immunoSEQ multiplex PCR; TCRdb's copy keeps in-frame clones and lacks some. The sample carries 65,000 to 85,000 clones, about 87% recorded once. This material consisted of CD4+ or CD8+ T cells sorted from blood, taken in a trial of the OX40 agonist ivuxolimab. The receptors come from an adult with an advanced solid tumor such as melanoma, head and neck, liver or kidney cancer.

The gene calls are TRBV18 and TRBJ2-2, with 8 bases matching TRBD1. The CDR3 totals 13 residues. Germline trimming cut 3 bases from V and 6 bases from J; bases unmatched to any gene: 0. Germline assignment: CDR1 KGHSH and CDR2 LQKENI. CDR3 protein: CASSPTGAGELFF. The CDR3 nucleotides are TGTGCCAGCTCACCGACAGGGGCCGGGGAGCTGTTTTTT.

The chain combines TRBV6-1 with TRBJ1-5, with D possibly TRBD1 on 5 matching bases. This CDR3 spans 17 amino acids. Per germline, CDR1 MNHNS and CDR2 SASEGT. Trimming removed 4 bases at V and 1 base at J, with 17 bases between. CDR3 amino acids: CASSGGSEGLSNQPQHF. The CDR3, as DNA: TGTGCCAGCAGTGGGGGCTCCGAGGGGTTAAGCAATCAGCCCCAGCATTTT.

This clone was seen more than once but under ten times. The chain combines TRBV11-2 with TRBJ2-1, with D possibly TRBD2 on 7 matching bases. Germline values: CDR1 SGHAT, CDR2 FQNNGV. The length of the CDR3 is 15 residues. V was pared by 5 bases and J by 8 bases, with 19 bases between. Written as DNA, the CDR3 is TGTGCCAGCAGCCGACGAGGGGGGGCGTTCTATGAGCAGTTCTTC. Translated, it gives CASSRRGGAFYEQFF.

This chain's CDR3 is CASTKLLGQTGELFF. In DNA form, the CDR3 reads TGTGCCAGTACCAAACTCCTTGGACAGACCGGGGAGCTGTTTTTT. This chain links TRBV2 with TRBJ2-2; D might be TRBD1 (6 bases). Trimming took off 9 bases at V and 5 bases at J, with 19 bases between the two ends. The CDR3 has 15 residues. Per germline, CDR1 SNHLY and CDR2 FYNNEI.

The chain links TRBV2 to TRBJ1-1, with TRBD1 matching over 9 bases. Unmatched junction bases numbered 3, after V lost 6 bases and J lost 4 bases. Germline V gives CDR1 SNHLY, CDR2 FYNNEI. The CDR3 has 13 residues. The CDR3 is CASRAQGATEAFF. In nucleotides, the CDR3 is TGTGCCAGCAGGGCACAGGGGGCCACTGAAGCTTTCTTT.

The chain is built from TRBV5-4 and TRBJ1-2; the D gene is possibly TRBD1 (5 bases). Germline CDR1 SGHNT, CDR2 YYREEE (reference sequence). V was pared by 4 bases and J by 4 bases, with 11 bases between. The CDR3 is 13 amino acids. CDR3 sequence: CASSLQGSYGYTF. The CDR3 DNA reads TGTGCCAGCAGCCTCCAGGGCAGCTATGGCTACACCTTC.

V usage is TRBV27 and J usage is TRBJ2-1, with TRBD2 matching 7 bases. Germline CDR1 MNHEY, CDR2 SMNVEV (reference sequence). This CDR3 has 13 amino acids. V lost 7 bases to trimming and J lost 4 bases; unmatched junction nucleotides: 4. Written as DNA, the CDR3 is TGTGCCAGCACGAGCGGGGAATACAATGAGCAGTTCTTC. Residues: CASTSGEYNEQFF.

In its sample, this clone was seen once. The rearrangement links TRBV5-6 to TRBJ1-2; TRBD1 aligns across 7 bases. CDR1 and CDR2 from the germline V gene are SGHDT and YYEEEE. This CDR3 has 15 residues. V gave up 2 bases and J gave up 2 bases; unmatched junction bases: 6. This CDR3 is CASSLADRKNYGYTF. The CDR3 DNA reads as TGTGCCAGCAGCTTAGCGGACAGGAAGAACTATGGCTACACCTTC.

The chain employs TRBV6-5 and TRBJ1-5, with TRBD1 matching 8 bases. Germline values: CDR1 MNHEY, CDR2 SVGAGI. Trimming took 5 bases from V and 2 from J; bases not matched to a gene: 5. CDR3 length: 15 amino acids. CDR3 amino acids: CASSTRGPGNQPQHF. The CDR3 DNA reads TGTGCCAGCAGTACCAGGGGGCCTGGCAATCAGCCCCAGCATTTT.

The chain joins TRBV7-9 to TRBJ1-6; D remains ambiguous. The length of the CDR3 is 13 residues. Trimming left V 6 bases short and J 11 bases short, with 14 bases between. In germline, CDR1 is SEHNR, CDR2 FQNEAQ (reference sequence). Written as DNA, the CDR3 is TGTGCCAGCAGTTCGAGAGGTAACCCACCCCTCCACTTT. Its translation is CASSSRGNPPLHF.

The chain couples TRBV7-3 to TRBJ2-7, with TRBD2 matching over 12 bases. V shed 5 bases, J shed 6 bases, and the junction held 5 bases outside the gene matches. The CDR3 loop spans 14 amino acids. Germline-derived CDR1 and CDR2 are SGHTA and FQGTGA. The CDR3 loop is CASSLLAGGSEQYF. DNA for the CDR3: TGTGCCAGCAGCCTACTAGCGGGGGGCTCCGAGCAGTACTTC.

This clone occurred a few times. The chain has TRBV5-1 and TRBJ1-1; D remains unclear. The CDR3 has 13 amino acids. CDR1 is SGHRS and CDR2 is YFSETQ in the germline V gene. Trimming left V 4 bases short and J 1 base short, with 8 bases between. CDR3 DNA sequence: TGCGCCAGCAGCATGACACAGAACACTGAAGCTTTCTTT. It encodes CASSMTQNTEAFF.

The chain employs TRBV19 and TRBJ1-2, with D uncertain. Deletions cut 6 bases from V and 4 bases from J, with 12 bases between. The CDR3 consists of 13 residues. The germline gives CDR1 LNHDA, CDR2 SQIVND (reference sequence). The CDR3 sequence is CASSPLGGYGYTF. DNA of the CDR3: TGTGCCAGTAGCCCCCTCGGAGGCTATGGCTACACCTTC.

This chain joins TRBV2 and TRBJ1-2; D perhaps matches TRBD1 (5 bases). Per the germline V gene, CDR1 is SNHLY and CDR2 is FYNNEI. V lost 7 bases, J lost 0 bases, and 15 bases lay in between. This CDR3 has 15 residues. CDR3 sequence reads: CASTLWRDANYGYTF. The CDR3 DNA follows: TGTGCCAGCACCTTGTGGAGGGACGCTAACTATGGCTACACCTTC. The full variable domain, its missing parts supplied by reference TRBV2 and TRBJ1-2, is EPEVTQTPSHQVTQMGQEVILRCVPISNHLYFYWYRQILGQKVEFLVSFYNNEISEKSEIFDDQFSVERPDGSNFTLKIRSTKLEDSAMYFCASTLWRDANYGYTFGSGTRLTVV.

This clone was recorded once. The V gene is TRBV19, the J gene TRBJ2-1; maybe TRBD2 (6 bases). This CDR3 is 11 amino acids long. Germline V lookup: CDR1 LNHDA, CDR2 SQIVND (reference sequence). Trimming removed 4 bases at V and 15 bases at J, with 13 bases between. This CDR3 reads CASSSGAGMFF. In DNA, the CDR3 is TGTGCCAGTAGTAGCGGGGCAGGGATGTTCTTC.

This clone was found once. The chain has TRBV6-5 and TRBJ1-1; 7 bases are a match to TRBD1. V shed 0 bases, J shed 6 bases, and the junction held 4 bases outside the gene matches. In germline, CDR1 is MNHEY, CDR2 SVGAGI. The CDR3 covers 14 residues. The CDR3, as DNA: TGTGCCAGCAGTTACTCAGACAGGGAATCTGAAGCTTTCTTT. The encoded protein is CASSYSDRESEAFF.

The genes are TRBV11-1 and TRBJ1-1; D call uncertain. Germline V gene lookup returns CDR1 SGHAT and CDR2 FQDESV (reference sequence). The germline V and J ends were trimmed by 4 bases and 1 base, with 13 bases remaining between them. The CDR3 contains 15 residues. CDR3 nucleotides: TGTGCCAGCAGCTCCCCTTATGTACGGAACACTGAAGCTTTCTTT. Translation gives CASSSPYVRNTEAFF. Drawing the rest from reference TRBV11-1 and TRBJ1-1, the complete variable domain is EAEVAQSPRYKITEKSQAVAFWCDPISGHATLYWYRQILGQGPELLVQFQDESVVDDSQLPKDRFSAERLKGVDSTLKIQPAELGDSAMYLCASSSPYVRNTEAFFGQGTRLTVV.

The CDR3 spells CATSRARHSYEQYF. The CDR3 DNA reads TGTGCCACCAGCAGAGCCCGGCACTCCTACGAGCAGTACTTC. The V gene is TRBV15, the J gene TRBJ2-5, with D unresolved. The J call may be in error: the DNA end matches TRBJ2-7 better. CDR3 length equals 14 residues. CDR1 is LNHNV and CDR2 is YYDKDF in the germline V gene (reference sequence).

The CDR3 sequence is CASSENWGQETQYF. In DNA, the CDR3 is TGTGCCAGCAGTGAAAACTGGGGCCAGGAGACCCAGTACTTC. The rearrangement uses TRBV2 and TRBJ2-5; D may be TRBD1 (5 bases). The length of the CDR3 is 14 residues. CDR1 and CDR2 (germline): SNHLY, FYNNEI. Trimming took 2 bases from V and 5 from J, leaving 12 bases between them.

The rearrangement links TRBV5-4 to TRBJ1-6, with D perhaps matching TRBD1 (5 bases). With 4 bases removed from V and 8 bases from J, the gap between germline ends came to 19 bases. CDR3 size: 16 residues. Germline values: CDR1 SGHNT, CDR2 YYREEE (reference sequence). CDR3 DNA sequence: TGTGCCAGCAGCGCGCAGAGTGGGGGACGGGATTCACCCCTCCACTTT. This sequence encodes CASSAQSGGRDSPLHF.

The chain couples TRBV7-9 to TRBJ1-1, with 8 nucleotides matching TRBD1. With V trimmed by 6 bases and J by 6 bases, 6 bases remained unmatched. This CDR3 has 13 residues. Germline V gene data show CDR1 as SEHNR and CDR2 as FQNEAQ (reference sequence). In DNA form, the CDR3 reads TGTGCCAGCAGGCTGACAGGGGTCGCTGAAGCTTTCTTT. This sequence encodes CASRLTGVAEAFF.

The chain recombines TRBV7-8 with TRBJ2-1; 7 nucleotides line up with TRBD1. This CDR3 is 15 amino acids long. V lost 1 base, J lost 6 bases, and 6 bases stayed unmatched. Germline V gene data show CDR1 as SGHVS and CDR2 as FQNEAQ. The DNA of the CDR3 is TGTGCCAGCAGCTTAGGACAGGGATATTTCAATGAGCAGTTCTTC. Protein sequence: CASSLGQGYFNEQFF. Looking up the rest from reference TRBV7-8 and TRBJ2-1 gives the full variable domain: GAGVSQSPRYKVAKRGQDVALRCDPISGHVSLFWYQQALGQGPEFLTYFQNEAQLDKSGLPSDRFFAERPEGSVSTLKIQRTQQEDSAVYLCASSLGQGYFNEQFFGPGTRLTVL.

This clone was counted between two and nine times. The rearrangement uses TRBV11-2 and TRBJ2-1, with 8 bases aligning to TRBD2. Germline assignment: CDR1 SGHAT and CDR2 FQNNGV. V lost 8 bases to trimming and J lost 6 bases; unmatched junction nucleotides: 6. This CDR3 region has 13 residues. CDR3 DNA sequence: TGTGCCAGCTGGGCGGGGGGAACCAATGAGCAGTTCTTC. Protein product: CASWAGGTNEQFF. The full variable domain, in which reference TRBV11-2 and TRBJ2-1 provide the parts outside the CDR3, is EAGVAQSPRYKIIEKRQSVAFWCNPISGHATLYWYQQILGQGPKLLIQFQNNGVVDDSQLPKDRFSAERLKGVDSTLKIQPAKLEDSAVYLCASWAGGTNEQFFGPGTRLTVL.

The CDR3 loop reads CASTLGQGNYGYTF. DNA of the CDR3: TGTGCCAGCACCCTGGGGCAGGGGAACTATGGCTACACCTTC. J is TRBJ1-2 and V is TRBV5-4, with a weak D call TRBD1 (6 bases). The CDR3 totals 14 residues. From germline, CDR1 is SGHNT and CDR2 YYREEE (reference sequence). V gave up 6 bases and J gave up 2 bases, with 14 bases separating them.